These T cell receptor beta chains were read from a single sample in a study of graft-versus-host responses after intestinal transplantation. Sequenced by immunoSEQ multiplex PCR; TCRdb stores in-frame clones only, minus some. Of more than 80,000 clones listed, about 85% are singletons. Their antigens remain unidentified. The sample consisted of unstimulated CD4+ T cells sorted from spleen or lymph node cells, taken before transplant. These receptor sequences come from a human donor who was the organ donor for an intestinal transplant. CDR3s include the opening cysteine and the closing phenylalanine or tryptophan. The D gene is left open where the match is weak. Not every row has a clone size; where given, it reads once, few, many or a size class.

d_gene	j_gene	abundance	v_gene	CDR3nt	CDR3aa
TRBD1	TRBJ1-4	-	TRBV19	TGTGCCAGCGGGCTGACAGGGCCGAATGAAAAACTGTTTTTT	CASGLTGPNEKLFF
-	TRBJ2-3	once	TRBV18	TGTGCCAGCTCACTCTCAGCGGCCACAGATACGCAGTATTTT	CASSLSAATDTQYF
TRBD2	TRBJ2-1	-	TRBV11-3	TGTGCCAGCAGCTGGACTAGCGGGGCATTTGAGCAGTTCTTC	CASSWTSGAFEQFF
TRBD1	TRBJ1-4	few	TRBV19	TGTGCCAGTAGCCCCAGGGGGAGCGGTGAAAAACTGTTTTTT	CASSPRGSGEKLFF
TRBD2	TRBJ2-1	-	TRBV6-1	TGTGCCAGCAGTGAAAGACTAGCGGGGAATGAGCAGTTCTTC	CASSERLAGNEQFF
-	TRBJ2-7	-	TRBV28	TGTGCCAGCACCTCGCCGTCGACAGGCGGGTACTTC	CASTSPSTGGYF
TRBD1	TRBJ1-6	-	TRBV9	TGTGCCAGCAGCGCTACAGGGGCCCTCCACTTT	CASSATGALHF
TRBD1	TRBJ1-3	-	TRBV7-8	TGTGCCAGCAGCGGACAACAGGGGGCCGTGGACACCATATATTTT	CASSGQQGAVDTIYF
TRBD1	TRBJ2-1	-	TRBV11-2	TGTGCCAGCAGCTTAGGAGACAGGGTGGGCCAAAGACAGTTCTTC	CASSLGDRVGQRQFF
TRBD1	TRBJ2-7	-	TRBV5-1	TGCGCCAGCAGCCGGGGACAGTGGACCTACGAGCAGTACTTC	CASSRGQWTYEQYF
-	TRBJ1-2	-	TRBV5-4	TGTGCCAGCAGCTTTGGACAGCTTACTAACTATGGCTACACCTTC	CASSFGQLTNYGYTF
TRBD1	TRBJ1-5	few	TRBV6-5	TGTGCCAGCAGTTCTGACAGGGGATACAATCAGCCCCAGCATTTT	CASSSDRGYNQPQHF
-	TRBJ2-3	-	TRBV5-6	TGTGCCAGCAGCTTGGCCGGCACAGATACGCAGTATTTT	CASSLAGTDTQYF
-	TRBJ2-1	-	TRBV5-4	TGTGCCAGCAGCTTGGCGGGCGTGGGGGACTTATGGAATGAGCAGTTCTTC	CASSLAGVGDLWNEQFF
-	TRBJ2-2	once	TRBV10-3	TGTGCCATCAGCCCCGCCGGGGAGCTGTTTTTT	CAISPAGELFF
TRBD2	TRBJ2-7	-	TRBV11-2	TGTGCCAGTAAGGTAGCGGGGGGGGACGAGCAGTACTTC	CASKVAGGDEQYF
TRBD1	TRBJ1-2	-	TRBV4-1	TGCGCCAGCAGCCAAGGGGGACAGACCTTCTATGGCTACACCTTC	CASSQGGQTFYGYTF
TRBD2	TRBJ2-7	-	TRBV18	TGTGCCAGCTCACCCCGTCTAGCGGGAGAGGGCGAGCAGTACTTC	CASSPRLAGEGEQYF